These T cell receptor beta chains were read from a single sample in a study of cytomegalovirus exposure and HLA in healthy donors. Sequenced by immunoSEQ multiplex PCR; TCRdb stores in-frame clones only, minus some. The table records 200,000 to 250,000 clones, roughly three quarters of them present only once. Input material: PBMCs. These receptor sequences come from a man between 45 and 60 years old in good health and CMV-seronegative. Both conserved end residues are part of each CDR3. Fields, in order: J gene, V gene, CDR3 protein.

j_gene: TRBJ1-2; v_gene: TRBV28; CDR3aa: CASKWTGDGYTF
j_gene: TRBJ2-7; v_gene: TRBV5-1; CDR3aa: CASSPSLASGRYEQYF
j_gene: TRBJ1-3; v_gene: TRBV18; CDR3aa: CASSPPKGGSSGNTIYF
j_gene: TRBJ2-7; v_gene: TRBV28; CDR3aa: CATGTSGVGSYEQYF
j_gene: TRBJ2-7; v_gene: TRBV7-9; CDR3aa: CASGHGTYEQYF
j_gene: TRBJ2-7; v_gene: TRBV19; CDR3aa: CASGPGNEQYF
j_gene: TRBJ1-5; v_gene: TRBV28; CDR3aa: CASIRDRASNQPQHF
j_gene: TRBJ1-4; v_gene: TRBV6-1; CDR3aa: CASLRQGDKLFF
j_gene: TRBJ2-1; v_gene: TRBV27; CDR3aa: CASSFWREGGEQFF
j_gene: TRBJ1-2; v_gene: TRBV18; CDR3aa: CASSPDMAPGYGYTF
j_gene: TRBJ2-5; v_gene: TRBV18; CDR3aa: CASSPRADSKKETQYF
j_gene: TRBJ2-5; v_gene: TRBV15; CDR3aa: CATSSGQGRMTEYF
j_gene: TRBJ1-1; v_gene: TRBV5-1; CDR3aa: CASSLTGDNTEAFF
j_gene: TRBJ2-3; v_gene: TRBV27; CDR3aa: CASSWRLAGTDTQYF
j_gene: TRBJ1-1; v_gene: TRBV7-9; CDR3aa: CAIRGTEAFF
j_gene: TRBJ2-1; v_gene: TRBV2; CDR3aa: CASSSAGSSYNEQFF
j_gene: TRBJ1-5; v_gene: TRBV28; CDR3aa: CASSGGTVINQPQHF
j_gene: TRBJ1-1; v_gene: TRBV5-1; CDR3aa: CASSYRDRGFTEAFF
j_gene: TRBJ2-2; v_gene: TRBV10-1; CDR3aa: CASSEPGTSGITGELFF
j_gene: TRBJ2-2; v_gene: TRBV19; CDR3aa: CASSIRSELFF
j_gene: TRBJ2-3; v_gene: TRBV9; CDR3aa: CASSGHRGVSTDTQYF
j_gene: TRBJ1-3; v_gene: TRBV4-2; CDR3aa: CASSQVSNTIYF